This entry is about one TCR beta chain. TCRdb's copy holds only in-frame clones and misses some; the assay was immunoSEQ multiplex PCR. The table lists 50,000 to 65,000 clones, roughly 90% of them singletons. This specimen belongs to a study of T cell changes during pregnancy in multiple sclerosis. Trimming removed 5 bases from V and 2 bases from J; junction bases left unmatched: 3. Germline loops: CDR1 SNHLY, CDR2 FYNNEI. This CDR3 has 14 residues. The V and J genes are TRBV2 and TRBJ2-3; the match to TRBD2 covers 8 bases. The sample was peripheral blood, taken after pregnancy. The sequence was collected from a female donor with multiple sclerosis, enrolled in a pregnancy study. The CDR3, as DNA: TGTGCCAGCAGTCGACTAGCGCTCACAGATACGCAGTATTTT. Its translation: CASSRLALTDTQYF.